A selection of T cell receptor beta chains follows, all from one sample in a study of shared clonotypes between healthy human individuals. Generated by immunoSEQ multiplex PCR, the TCRdb table keeps only in-frame clones and is missing some. Among fewer than 700,000 clones listed, 95% were seen once. Material: naive CD8+ T cells sorted from blood. All receptors derive from a woman aged 30 to 39 in good health. Each CDR3 is given with its conserved first and last residue. D genes are given only for firm matches. Only part of the rows carry a size: once, few, many, or a class if the clone is expanded.

clone_size j_call d_call cdr3_length v_call cdr3_aa cdr3_nt
NA TRBJ1-2 NA 11 TRBV7-9 CASRTTDGYTF TGTGCCAGCAGAACTACAGATGGCTACACCTTC
once TRBJ2-7 TRBD1 15 TRBV4-1 CASSQDRTGAGEQYF TGCGCCAGCAGCCAAGACCGGACAGGGGCGGGCGAGCAGTACTTC
NA TRBJ2-1 TRBD2 15 TRBV27 CASRVAGEGYVEQFF TGTGCCAGCAGGGTAGCGGGGGAGGGGTATGTTGAGCAGTTCTTC
NA TRBJ1-1 NA 17 TRBV5-6 CASSSRLIRGLNTEAFF TGTGCCAGCAGCTCCCGACTGATTCGTGGGTTGAACACTGAAGCTTTCTTT
NA TRBJ1-5 TRBD1 15 TRBV6-6 CASSYTIGQAQPQHF TGTGCCAGCAGTTACACCATCGGACAGGCTCAGCCCCAGCATTTT
NA TRBJ1-1 NA 13 TRBV29-1 CSAMDPLNTEAFF TGCAGCGCCATGGATCCTTTGAACACTGAAGCTTTCTTT
NA TRBJ2-4 TRBD2 17 TRBV2 CASRGLAGGGPRNIQYF TGTGCCAGCAGGGGACTAGCGGGAGGGGGACCTAGGAACATTCAGTACTTC
NA TRBJ2-1 NA 13 TRBV11-2 CASSLGGYNEQFF TGTGCCAGCAGCTTAGGAGGTTACAATGAGCAGTTCTTC
NA TRBJ1-2 NA 13 TRBV7-8 CASSRRGRDGYTF TGTGCCAGCAGCCGCCGTGGACGGGATGGCTACACCTTC
NA TRBJ2-5 TRBD2 17 TRBV27 CASMERAGVLVVQTQYF TGTGCCAGCATGGAACGAGCGGGAGTTCTGGTTGTGCAGACCCAGTACTTC
once TRBJ2-1 TRBD2 16 TRBV10-3 CAISDPSGPELNEQFF TGTGCCATCAGTGACCCTAGCGGGCCCGAGTTGAATGAGCAGTTCTTC
once TRBJ2-3 TRBD1 15 TRBV7-2 CASRLPGQYTDTQYF TGTGCCAGCAGGTTACCGGGACAGTACACAGATACGCAGTATTTT